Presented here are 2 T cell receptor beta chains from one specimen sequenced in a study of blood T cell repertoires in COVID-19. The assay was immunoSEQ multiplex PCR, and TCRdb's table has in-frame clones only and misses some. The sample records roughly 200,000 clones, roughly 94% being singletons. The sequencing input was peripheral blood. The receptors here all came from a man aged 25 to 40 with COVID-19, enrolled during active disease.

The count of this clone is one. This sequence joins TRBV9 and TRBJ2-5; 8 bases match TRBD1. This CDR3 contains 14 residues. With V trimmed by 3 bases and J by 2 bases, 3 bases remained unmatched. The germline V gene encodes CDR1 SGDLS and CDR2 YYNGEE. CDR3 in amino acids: CASSAGTGQETQYF. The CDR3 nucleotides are TGTGCCAGCAGCGCCGGGACAGGTCAAGAGACCCAGTACTTC.

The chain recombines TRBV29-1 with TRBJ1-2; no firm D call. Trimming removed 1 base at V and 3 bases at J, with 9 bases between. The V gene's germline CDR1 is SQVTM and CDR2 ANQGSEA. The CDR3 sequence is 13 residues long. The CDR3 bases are TGCAGCGTTGAAGGGGGAGCTGACTATGGCTACACCTTC. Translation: CSVEGGADYGYTF. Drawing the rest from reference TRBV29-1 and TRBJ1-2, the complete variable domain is SAVISQKPSRDICQRGTSLTIQCQVDSQVTMMFWYRQQPGQSLTLIATANQGSEATYESGFVIDKFPISRPNLTFSTLTVSNMSPEDSSIYLCSVEGGADYGYTFGSGTRLTVV.